A selection of T cell receptor beta chains follows, all from one sample in a study of CD8+ T cells in alopecia areata. TCRdb's table, derived via immunoSEQ multiplex PCR, lists solely in-frame clones and lacks some. The sample has around 82,000 clones, roughly 47% seen once; the top ten hold about 6%. Source material: NKG2D-high CD8+ T cells sorted from blood. The receptors originated from a human donor with alopecia areata. Both conserved end residues are part of each CDR3. The D gene is left open where the match is weak. Only some rows state a clone size, as once, few, many or a class for expanded clones.

v_gene	abundance	j_gene	d_gene	CDR3nt	CDR3aa
TRBV30	.	TRBJ2-2	.	TGTGCCGGGGAAGGGTCCGGGGAGCTGTTTTTT	CAGEGSGELFF
TRBV2	.	TRBJ2-1	.	TGTGCCAGCATGGAGGGCAGGGGGAATGAGCAGTTCTTC	CASMEGRGNEQFF
TRBV5-1	.	TRBJ2-1	.	TGCGCCAGCAGCTTGTCTCCCTGGGCAGGGCATTCCTACAATGAGCAGTTCTTC	CASSLSPWAGHSYNEQFF
TRBV23-1	.	TRBJ1-5	.	TGCGCCAGCACGTCACCGATCCAGGGGCTCAATCAGCCCCAGCATTTT	CASTSPIQGLNQPQHF
TRBV29-1	.	TRBJ1-5	.	TGCAGCGTCCCCAGACTGCCCAATCAGCCCCAGCATTTT	CSVPRLPNQPQHF
TRBV29-1	.	TRBJ2-5	.	TGCAGCGTTGAGGCTTACACCCAGGGGAGGGAGACCCAGTACTTC	CSVEAYTQGRETQYF
TRBV27	.	TRBJ2-3	.	TGTGCCAGCAGTTTAAGCGGCACAGATACGCAGTATTTT	CASSLSGTDTQYF
TRBV29-1	few	TRBJ2-7	.	TGCAGCGTTTCGGGACTCGAGGACACCTACGAGCAGTACTTC	CSVSGLEDTYEQYF
TRBV4-3	.	TRBJ2-7	.	TGCGCCAGCAGCCAAGATCATGCAGGCTCCTACGAGCAGTACTTC	CASSQDHAGSYEQYF
TRBV5-6	.	TRBJ2-4	TRBD2	TGTGCCAGCAGCCCCCTGCGGGAGGGGGAAAACATTCAGTACTTC	CASSPLREGENIQYF
TRBV28	.	TRBJ1-3	TRBD1	TGTGCCACCTCGACAGGGGTAGGTGGAAACACCATATATTTT	CATSTGVGGNTIYF
TRBV29-1	few	TRBJ1-2	.	TGCAGGGATACAGACTATGGCTACACCTTC	CRDTDYGYTF
TRBV7-9	.	TRBJ1-2	.	TGTGCCAGCAGCTCGGACACCTACTATGGCTACACCTTC	CASSSDTYYGYTF
TRBV27	.	TRBJ2-5	.	TGTGCCAGCAGTTCCCGGGAAAACCAAGAGACCCAGTACTTC	CASSSRENQETQYF
TRBV27	.	TRBJ2-3	.	TGTGCCAGCAGCGCAGGGGGGTTCGATACGCAGTATTTT	CASSAGGFDTQYF
TRBV7-8	.	TRBJ2-5	.	TGTGCCAGCAGCCTTCACGAGCCTCCACCTGGGACCCAGTACTTC	CASSLHEPPPGTQYF
TRBV4-1	.	TRBJ2-7	.	TGCGCCAGCAGCCAAGACAGGGGATCCTACGAGCAGTACTTC	CASSQDRGSYEQYF
TRBV29-1	.	TRBJ2-1	TRBD1	TGCAGCGTTGTAAAGAGTTGGGACAGCTACAATGAGCAGTTCTTC	CSVVKSWDSYNEQFF
TRBV28	.	TRBJ2-1	.	TGTGCCAGCAGTTTATTAACTAGCTGGAATGAGCAGTTCTTC	CASSLLTSWNEQFF
TRBV27	.	TRBJ2-7	TRBD2	TGTGCCAGCCGAGCGGGAGTAACCTACGAGCAGTACTTC	CASRAGVTYEQYF
TRBV28	.	TRBJ2-6	.	TGTGCCAGCAGACCGGAGTCTGGGGCCAACGTCCTGACTTTC	CASRPESGANVLTF
TRBV7-8	few	TRBJ1-3	.	TGTGCCAGCAGCCCCGGAGAGGGAGCCCCTAGTACCATATATTTT	CASSPGEGAPSTIYF
TRBV28	few	TRBJ2-1	TRBD2	TGTGCCAGCAGTATAGCGGGGAGCTCCTACAATGAGCAGTTCTTC	CASSIAGSSYNEQFF
TRBV29-1	once	TRBJ2-7	TRBD1	TGCAGCGTTGAATCGGGGACAGGGGAAAACGAGCAGTACTTC	CSVESGTGENEQYF
TRBV4-1	few	TRBJ2-3	.	TGCGCCAGCAGCCAAGATCTAAGCGAGCTGGATACGCAGTATTTT	CASSQDLSELDTQYF
TRBV2	.	TRBJ2-7	TRBD1	TGTGCCAGCATGGGACAGGCTGGGGGTTACGAGCAGTACTTC	CASMGQAGGYEQYF
TRBV7-9	.	TRBJ2-7	.	TGTGCCAGCAGCCCAACTAGGGACGAGCAGTACTTC	CASSPTRDEQYF
TRBV4-1	.	TRBJ2-7	TRBD2	TGCGCCAGCAGCCCATCGGGACTAGCGGGAGACGAGCAGTACTTC	CASSPSGLAGDEQYF
TRBV4-1	few	TRBJ2-1	.	TGCGCCAGCAGCCAAGACGCCATCGGGCAGTTCTTC	CASSQDAIGQFF
TRBV14	few	TRBJ2-1	.	TGTGCCAGCAGCCAAGCCAGCACAACCTACAATGAGCAGTTCTTC	CASSQASTTYNEQFF
TRBV30	.	TRBJ2-1	.	TGTGCCTGGAGTCCGGGATCTACCTACAATGAGCAGTTCTTC	CAWSPGSTYNEQFF
TRBV6-6	once	TRBJ1-5	.	TGTGCCAGCGGCCCAGCAGGGGATCTCAATCAGCCCCAGCATTTT	CASGPAGDLNQPQHF
TRBV29-1	few	TRBJ2-1	TRBD2	TGCAGCGTTGAAGGCGGCGGGAGGGCTGTCAATGAGCAGTTCTTC	CSVEGGGRAVNEQFF
TRBV29-1	few	TRBJ2-7	TRBD2	TGCAGCGCCCTAGGACTAGCGGGCTCCTACGAGCAGTACTTC	CSALGLAGSYEQYF
TRBV19	.	TRBJ2-5	.	TGTGCCAGCAGTCCAGGGGTGGAAGAGACCCAGTACTTC	CASSPGVEETQYF
TRBV28	.	TRBJ2-3	TRBD2	TGTGCCAGCAGTCCGCTCGGACTAGCGGGGGGTAGCACAGATACGCAGTATTTT	CASSPLGLAGGSTDTQYF
TRBV29-1	.	TRBJ2-7	TRBD1	TGCAGCGTTGAGGGAATACAGGGGGTCTCTTCCTACGAGCAGTACTTC	CSVEGIQGVSSYEQYF
TRBV28	few	TRBJ2-5	.	TGTGCCAGCAGTTTTTTCACAGAAGAGACCCAGTACTTC	CASSFFTEETQYF
TRBV29-1	.	TRBJ1-2	.	TGCAGCGTTGAATCAGGGAGGAGTGGCTACACCTTC	CSVESGRSGYTF
TRBV27	.	TRBJ2-1	TRBD2	TGTGCCAGCAGTTTCCGAGGACTAGCGGGAGTATTGGACAATGAGCAGTTCTTC	CASSFRGLAGVLDNEQFF
TRBV7-9	few	TRBJ2-1	TRBD2	TGTGCCAGCAGCGGTAGGACTAGCGGGAGAATTTACAATGAGCAGTTCTTC	CASSGRTSGRIYNEQFF
TRBV30	.	TRBJ2-3	TRBD1	TGTGCCAGCCCGTCCCGGGACAGGGTCGAAACGCAGTATTTT	CASPSRDRVETQYF
TRBV27	.	TRBJ1-2	.	TGTGCCAGCGCGGGAGGGGGGACTGGATCTAACTATGGCTACACCTTC	CASAGGGTGSNYGYTF
TRBV28	.	TRBJ1-1	.	TGTGCCAGCAGTTTTTCTACTGAAGCTTTCTTT	CASSFSTEAFF
TRBV2	.	TRBJ2-3	TRBD1	TGTGCCAGCAGTGCGAGGGACAGGGCCATCGGTACGCAGTATTTT	CASSARDRAIGTQYF